This is a list of T cell receptor beta chains from one sample in a study of OX40 agonist ivuxolimab in advanced cancers. Assay used: immunoSEQ multiplex PCR; TCRdb lists only in-frame clones, some missing. The repertoire includes more than 50,000 clones, just under 85% of them detected once, and about 3.7% sits in the top ten. Here the sequenced sample was CD4+ or CD8+ T cells sorted from blood, taken in a trial of the OX40 agonist ivuxolimab. These receptors were collected from an adult with an advanced solid tumor such as melanoma, head and neck, liver or kidney cancer. CDR3s include the opening cysteine and the closing phenylalanine or tryptophan. A D gene is named only where the DNA matches it firmly. Clone sizes are given selectively: once, few, many, or a class where the clone is expanded.

abundance	d_gene	v_gene	j_gene	CDR3nt	CDR3aa
-	-	TRBV28	TRBJ2-1	TGTGCCAGCAGTTCCCGAGACCGGGGACTTCACTACAATGAGCAGTTCTTC	CASSSRDRGLHYNEQFF
-	-	TRBV7-2	TRBJ2-3	TGTGCCAGCAGCTCACCTTCAGGGGATACGCAGTATTTT	CASSSPSGDTQYF
once	-	TRBV4-2	TRBJ1-3	TGTGCCAGCAGCCAAGATCGTCAAGCTGGAAACACCATATATTTT	CASSQDRQAGNTIYF
-	-	TRBV7-9	TRBJ2-5	TGTGCCAGCAGCCCCCGACAGGGGAGGGTTCGAGAGACCCAGTACTTC	CASSPRQGRVRETQYF
-	TRBD1	TRBV6-5	TRBJ1-2	TGTGCCAGCAAAGACAGGGGGCGATTCTATGGCTACACCTTC	CASKDRGRFYGYTF
few	-	TRBV10-3	TRBJ1-1	TGTGCCATCAGCCGACAGGTAGGGAACACTGAAGCTTTCTTT	CAISRQVGNTEAFF
-	-	TRBV27	TRBJ2-7	TGTGCCAGCAGTTTCGGACACTCCTACGAGCAGTACTTC	CASSFGHSYEQYF
-	-	TRBV6-5	TRBJ2-2	TGTGCCAGCAGTTATGGGTCTCAAGGGGAGCTGTTTTTT	CASSYGSQGELFF
-	TRBD2	TRBV4-1	TRBJ2-1	TGCGCCAGCAGCCAAAGTGTAGCGGGAGATACGCGTGAGCAGTTCTTC	CASSQSVAGDTREQFF
few	TRBD2	TRBV4-3	TRBJ2-1	TGCGCCAGCAGCCGGCGACTAAGCGGGATTGGCAATGAGCAGTTCTTC	CASSRRLSGIGNEQFF
-	-	TRBV7-6	TRBJ1-1	TGTGCCAGCAGCTTAATTACGTTGAACACTGAAGCTTTCTTT	CASSLITLNTEAFF
few	-	TRBV19	TRBJ2-4	TGTGCCAGTAGTAACCCTTATGGGAACATTCAGTACTTC	CASSNPYGNIQYF
-	-	TRBV7-9	TRBJ1-3	TGTGCCAGCAGCTCCTCACGAAACACCATATATTTT	CASSSSRNTIYF
-	-	TRBV5-1	TRBJ1-1	TGCGCCAGCAGTCGGGACACCCTGAACACTGAAGCTTTCTTT	CASSRDTLNTEAFF
once	TRBD1	TRBV2	TRBJ1-5	TGTGCCAGCAGTGAAGCGCGGACAGGGTTAAATCAGCCCCAGCATTTT	CASSEARTGLNQPQHF
-	TRBD1	TRBV5-8	TRBJ1-1	TGTGCCACCCTCAGACAGGGGATGTGGACTGAAGCTTTCTTT	CATLRQGMWTEAFF
-	-	TRBV28	TRBJ2-2	TGTGCCTGTTCGAGTCCGGGACTTGATAACACCGGGGAGCTGTTTTTT	CACSSPGLDNTGELFF
-	TRBD1	TRBV27	TRBJ2-7	TGTGCCAGCAGGGGACAGATTAACTACGAGCAGTACTTC	CASRGQINYEQYF
-	TRBD2	TRBV19	TRBJ2-3	TGTGCCAGTAAAGTCCAGCGGGAAACAGATACGCAGTATTTT	CASKVQRETDTQYF
-	-	TRBV7-6	TRBJ2-5	TGTGCCAGCAGCTTAGCTTCCGGGACCCAAGAGACCCAGTACTTC	CASSLASGTQETQYF
-	TRBD2	TRBV19	TRBJ2-5	TGTGCCAGTAGTAAGGGAGGGCAGCAAGAGACCCAGTACTTC	CASSKGGQQETQYF
-	TRBD1	TRBV6-5	TRBJ2-4	TGTGCCAGCAGTTACTCTCCCTTCGGACAGGGGTACTTC	CASSYSPFGQGYF
few	TRBD1	TRBV6-5	TRBJ1-2	TGTGCCAGCACCCGGGGAGGACAGGGGGTCTACACCTTC	CASTRGGQGVYTF
-	-	TRBV14	TRBJ2-5	TGTGCCAGCAGCCAACGGTTTCGCAGTCAAGAGACCCAGTACTTC	CASSQRFRSQETQYF
-	-	TRBV5-4	TRBJ2-7	TGTGCCAGCAGCACAGTTACAGGCGAGCAGTACTTC	CASSTVTGEQYF
-	-	TRBV13	TRBJ2-7	TGTGCCAGCAGTTTCGGGAGCTACGAGCAGTACTTC	CASSFGSYEQYF
-	-	TRBV2	TRBJ2-7	TGTGCCAGCAGAGGCAGGGTGTCGGCGGCCTACGAGCAGTACTTC	CASRGRVSAAYEQYF
-	-	TRBV5-1	TRBJ1-2	TGCGCCAGCAGCCAGGGCCCCGGGGACTATGGCTACACCTTC	CASSQGPGDYGYTF
-	-	TRBV5-6	TRBJ1-5	TGTGCCAGCAGCGACGGTCCATCTCAGCCCCAGCATTTT	CASSDGPSQPQHF
-	-	TRBV14	TRBJ2-2	TGTGCCAGCAGCCAAGAGGTGGACACCGGGGAGCTGTTTTTT	CASSQEVDTGELFF
-	-	TRBV23-1	TRBJ1-1	TGCGCCAGCAGTCAACACGCCCCAGGGGATATCACTGAAGCTTTCTTT	CASSQHAPGDITEAFF
few	-	TRBV4-1	TRBJ1-1	TGCGCCAGCAGCCAAGCACACGGGAATACTGAAGCTTTCTTT	CASSQAHGNTEAFF
-	TRBD1	TRBV6-6	TRBJ2-5	TGTGCCAGCAGTTACCGGAACAGGGGGCGACAAGAGACCCAGTACTTC	CASSYRNRGRQETQYF
-	TRBD2	TRBV23-1	TRBJ2-2	TGCGCCAGCAGTCACCCGGACAGTAGTCTAGCGGGAGGGCCAAGCACCGGGGAGCTGTTTTTT	CASSHPDSSLAGGPSTGELFF
-	-	TRBV29-1	TRBJ1-2	TGCAGCGTTCTATCGGCCGATGGCTACACCTTC	CSVLSADGYTF
-	-	TRBV11-2	TRBJ2-1	TGTGCCAGCACCTTAATGATCCAAGGGGGCAATGAGCAGTTCTTC	CASTLMIQGGNEQFF
few	-	TRBV30	TRBJ1-6	TGTGCCTGGAGTGGAGGGCAGGATAATTCACCCCTCCACTTT	CAWSGGQDNSPLHF
-	-	TRBV7-2	TRBJ1-2	TGTGCCAGCAACCAAGAAGCTGTGGGGGTAGGGTACTATGGCTACACCTTC	CASNQEAVGVGYYGYTF
-	-	TRBV13	TRBJ2-3	TGTGCCAGCAGCTCGGGACGGAAGGTCACAGATACGCAGTATTTT	CASSSGRKVTDTQYF
-	-	TRBV21-1	TRBJ1-5	TGTGCCAGCAGCAAAGTGGCCGTGAGCAATCAGCCCCAGCATTTT	CASSKVAVSNQPQHF
-	-	TRBV19	TRBJ1-4	TGTGCCAGTACCGCGGCAGTACTCGGTGGAAAACTGTTTTTT	CASTAAVLGGKLFF
-	TRBD2	TRBV19	TRBJ2-1	TGTGCCAGTAGTCAAAGGACTAGCGGGCTGGATGAGCAGTTCTTC	CASSQRTSGLDEQFF
-	-	TRBV30	TRBJ2-7	TGTGCCTGGAGGGGGCAGGCGATCTACGAGCAGTACTTC	CAWRGQAIYEQYF
once	TRBD2	TRBV7-2	TRBJ2-7	TGTGCCAGCAGCTTAATGAGTCCCGCCGCGGGAGGGATATACGAGCAGTACTTC	CASSLMSPAAGGIYEQYF
few	-	TRBV11-1	TRBJ2-5	TGTGCCAGCAGCTTAGCTGAGACCCAGTACTTC	CASSLAETQYF
-	TRBD2	TRBV28	TRBJ2-3	TGTGCCAGCAGCCTCGGGACTAGCGGATTCACAGATACGCAGTATTTT	CASSLGTSGFTDTQYF
few	-	TRBV27	TRBJ1-2	TGTGCCAGCAGTTCGGTCGGACGGAACTATGGCTACACCTTC	CASSSVGRNYGYTF
-	TRBD1	TRBV5-4	TRBJ1-1	TGTGCCAGCAGCTTGGAGACAGGGGGGACTGAAGCTTTCTTT	CASSLETGGTEAFF
-	-	TRBV4-3	TRBJ2-3	TGCGCCAGCAGCCAAGATATATCGCTAGCAGATACGCAGTATTTT	CASSQDISLADTQYF
-	-	TRBV15	TRBJ1-2	TGTGCCACCAGCAGTACCCTATGGGACTATGGCTACACCTTC	CATSSTLWDYGYTF
-	-	TRBV30	TRBJ1-1	TGTGCCTGGAGCCCGAGCCGTGAAGCTTTCTTT	CAWSPSREAFF
-	TRBD1	TRBV29-1	TRBJ2-1	TGCAGCGTTGACGGACAGGTGTACAATGAGCAGTTCTTC	CSVDGQVYNEQFF
few	-	TRBV4-2	TRBJ2-7	TGTGCCAGCAGCCAAGTCCTAGCGTCTTCCGAGCAGTACTTC	CASSQVLASSEQYF
-	TRBD2	TRBV18	TRBJ2-1	TGTGCCAGCTCTACCGGGTTGGGCGGGAGCGCAGTCAATGAGCAGTTCTTC	CASSTGLGGSAVNEQFF
-	-	TRBV9	TRBJ2-3	TGTGCCAGCAGCGTAGCTACAGGGACCTTCACAGATACGCAGTATTTT	CASSVATGTFTDTQYF
-	-	TRBV4-1	TRBJ2-7	TGCGCCAGCAGCCAAGGCCCACTAGGGTTCTACGAGCAGTACTTC	CASSQGPLGFYEQYF
-	-	TRBV7-3	TRBJ1-1	TGTGCCAGCAGCTTAACTGGCGGGAACACTGAAGCTTTCTTT	CASSLTGGNTEAFF
-	-	TRBV28	TRBJ1-5	TGTGCCAGGCATTTCGACAGGAGGGGTTTCCGGCAGCCCCAGCATTTT	CARHFDRRGFRQPQHF
-	-	TRBV7-2	TRBJ2-4	TGTGCCAGCAGCCCCCTGGGGGCAGGGAACATTCAGTACTTC	CASSPLGAGNIQYF